The clone carrying this TCR beta chain was counted a few times. Its cognate antigen is unknown. The junction differs from germline at one of its ends, possibly a read error. Stem cell-like memory, regulatory, central memory and naive CD4+ cells were sorted via CD45RO/CCR7/CD25/CD127/CD95/CD27. The data were taken from a study of beta chain features in type 1 diabetes. Background on the study: Cell yields, gender and age were comparable in patients and healthy donors.

Study-level points and caveats: People with Type 1 diabetes carried modestly yet significantly shorter TCRB CDR3s in all four CD4+ subsets. Cells expressing TCR highly could be over-represented by cDNA sequencing.

The entirety of the isolated RNA underwent reverse transcription, so expressed TCRB transcripts were sequenced. TCRdb's table, derived via immunoSEQ multiplex PCR, lists solely in-frame clones and lacks some. The sample includes about 660,000 clones, roughly an eighth of them seen just once. The CDR3 spans 15 residues. Germline-derived CDR1 and CDR2 are SSHAT and FNYEAQ (reference sequence). V and J are TRBV7-7 and TRBJ2-5, with a possible D match to TRBD1 (6 bases). This TCR derives from a man between 18 and 35 years old with type 1 diabetes. Input material: naive CD4+ T cells from blood. The CDR3 DNA reads as TGTGCTAGCAGCTTAGGTGTTTCAGGGGCCGAGACCCAGTACTTC. Protein: CASSLGVSGAETQYF.